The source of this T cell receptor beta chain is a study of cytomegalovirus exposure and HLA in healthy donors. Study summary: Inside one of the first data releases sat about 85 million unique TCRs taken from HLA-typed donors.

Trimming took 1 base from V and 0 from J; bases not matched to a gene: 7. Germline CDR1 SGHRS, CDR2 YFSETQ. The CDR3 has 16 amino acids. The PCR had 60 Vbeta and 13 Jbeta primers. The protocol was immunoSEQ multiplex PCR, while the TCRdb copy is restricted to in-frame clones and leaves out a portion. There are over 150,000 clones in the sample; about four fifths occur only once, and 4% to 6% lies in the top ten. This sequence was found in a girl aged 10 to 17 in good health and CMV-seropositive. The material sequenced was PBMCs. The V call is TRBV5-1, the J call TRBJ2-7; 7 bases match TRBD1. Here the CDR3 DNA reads TGCGCCAGCAGCTTGTCGGTTGACAGGGTCTCCTACGAGCAGTACTTC. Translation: CASSLSVDRVSYEQYF.